The 28 T cell receptor beta chains in this list originate from one sample, sequenced in a study of control samples from healthy donors and cancer patients. Sequencing used immunoSEQ multiplex PCR; TCRdb keeps in-frame clones, though not all of them. The repertoire holds around 76,000 clones, under 90% seen once, with 8% to 10% in the top ten. What was sequenced was PBMCs. The receptors shown here come from a woman aged 50 to 60 with colorectal cancer.

V gene TRBV19 combines with J gene TRBJ1-2; the D is unclear. The CDR3 consists of 11 residues. Per germline, CDR1 LNHDA and CDR2 SQIVND (reference sequence). The ends were cut back, 6 bases at V and 6 bases at J, with 8 bases in the middle. The CDR3: CASSGSDGYTF. The CDR3 bases are TGTGCCAGTAGCGGGTCCGATGGCTACACCTTC.

This clone was seen once. This chain links TRBV4-3 with TRBJ1-4; D gene ambiguous. Trimming cost V 4 bases and J 3 bases, with 6 bases left between them. The CDR3 length is 13 residues. Germline assignment: CDR1 LGHNA and CDR2 YSLEER. CDR3 in DNA: TGCGCCAGCAGCCCGCAACCTAATGAAAAACTGTTTTTT. Protein: CASSPQPNEKLFF.

V usage is TRBV4-3 and J usage is TRBJ2-1, with 7 nucleotides matching TRBD2. Unmatched junction bases numbered 5, after V lost 3 bases and J lost 6 bases. CDR3 length: 14 residues. Germline V gene sequence: CDR1 LGHNA, CDR2 YSLEER. This CDR3 is CASSQGGTFNEQFF. The CDR3 bases are TGCGCCAGCAGCCAGGGGGGGACTTTCAATGAGCAGTTCTTC.

In this sample, this clone turned up a few times. The chain has TRBV18 and TRBJ2-3; 13 nucleotides line up with TRBD2. The V segment lost 3 bases and the J segment 2 bases; nucleotides outside the gene matches: 8. This CDR3 is 18 amino acids long. Germline V gene lookup returns CDR1 KGHSH and CDR2 LQKENI. The CDR3 DNA sequence: TGTGCCAGCTCACCTACTTCGGGACTAGCGGGGACCACAGATACGCAGTATTTT. It specifies CASSPTSGLAGTTDTQYF.

Points on this clone: The junction does not match germline at one end; this may be a read error. The V gene is TRBV12-5, the J gene TRBJ1-5, with D possibly TRBD1 on 6 matching bases. From germline, CDR1 is LGHNT and CDR2 FRNRAP. The CDR3 runs to 13 residues. The CDR3 protein is CASGLDSDQPQHF. CDR3 in DNA: TGTGCTAGTGGCTTGGACAGCGACCAGCCCCAGCATTTT.

The V call is TRBV6-2 or TRBV6-3, the J call TRBJ2-3, with TRBD2 as a possible D gene (6 bases). Germline V gene lookup returns CDR1 MNHEY and CDR2 SVGEGT. The ends were cut back, 6 bases at V and 2 bases at J, with 18 bases in the middle. CDR3 size: 16 residues. In DNA, the CDR3 is TGTGCCAGCAGCAAAGGGGACTTCTCTTACACAGATACGCAGTATTTT. Its translation is CASSKGDFSYTDTQYF.

The J gene is TRBJ1-4, the V gene TRBV19; perhaps TRBD1 as D (6 bases). The CDR3 is 14 amino acids. CDR1 is LNHDA, CDR2 SQIVND, per germline (reference sequence). V was trimmed by 4 bases and J by 4 bases, leaving 10 bases between them. The CDR3 protein is CASSTRTDNEKLFF. The CDR3 DNA follows: TGTGCCAGTAGTACCCGGACAGATAATGAAAAACTGTTTTTT.

The chain recombines TRBV6-5 with TRBJ1-6; D might be TRBD1 (6 bases). Germline V gene lookup returns CDR1 MNHEY and CDR2 SVGAGI. The CDR3 spans 13 residues. The V gene lost 10 bases and the J gene lost 5 bases, with 12 bases spanning the gap. CDR3 protein: CATGGQNNSPLHF. CDR3 DNA: TGTGCCACCGGCGGACAGAATAATTCACCCCTCCACTTT.

V gene TRBV24-1 combines with J gene TRBJ2-3; 8 bases match TRBD2. V shed 0 bases, J shed 0 bases, and the junction held 7 bases outside the gene matches. CDR1 KGHDR and CDR2 SFDVKD come from the germline V gene. The CDR3 is 18 residues long. CDR3 sequence: CATSDLPLIAGSTDTQYF. Written as DNA, the CDR3 is TGTGCCACCAGTGATTTGCCCCTTATAGCGGGGAGCACAGATACGCAGTATTTT.

The rearrangement joins TRBV6-2 or TRBV6-3 to TRBJ1-2; 8 bases are shared with TRBD1. V lost 5 bases to trimming and J lost 2 bases; unmatched junction nucleotides: 1. Per germline, CDR1 MNHEY and CDR2 SVGEGT. The CDR3 totals 13 residues. CDR3 sequence (DNA): TGTGCCAGCAGTCGACAGGGGAACTATGGCTACACCTTC. Translated, it gives CASSRQGNYGYTF.

This clone was observed a single time. V gene TRBV6-6 combines with J gene TRBJ1-5, with 7 bases aligning to TRBD1. CDR1 is MNHNY, CDR2 SVGAGI, per germline (reference sequence). The CDR3 runs 16 residues. The ends lost 3 bases at V and 1 base at J; junction bases unmatched: 6. DNA for the CDR3: TGTGCCAGCAGTTATTTAGGGGGCAGAAGCAATCAGCCCCAGCATTTT. Residues: CASSYLGGRSNQPQHF.

The chain uses TRBV18 and TRBJ1-4; tentatively, D is TRBD1 (6 bases). V was shortened by 2 bases and J by 4 bases, with 14 bases between the two germline ends. This CDR3 comprises 16 residues. The germline V gene has CDR1 KGHSH and CDR2 LQKENI. The CDR3 loop reads CASSPVSGANNEKLFF. CDR3 sequence (DNA): TGTGCCAGCTCACCAGTTTCAGGGGCGAATAATGAAAAACTGTTTTTT.

The chain employs TRBV4-3 and TRBJ2-2; 9 bases are shared with TRBD1. The germline gives CDR1 LGHNA, CDR2 YSLEER. The V gene end was trimmed by 3 bases and the J gene end by 0 bases; junction bases not matched to a gene: 2. CDR3 size: 16 residues. CDR3 nucleotides: TGCGCCAGCAGCCAGAGGACAGGGGCGAACACCGGGGAGCTGTTTTTT. Its translation is CASSQRTGANTGELFF.

The table lists this clone with a few counts. V is TRBV6-2 or TRBV6-3 and J is TRBJ2-5, with TRBD1 matching 8 bases. The germline CDR1 and CDR2 sequences are MNHEY and SVGEGT. This CDR3 spans 14 amino acids. Trimming cost V 2 bases and J 5 bases; bases outside gene matches: 4. In DNA form, the CDR3 reads TGTGCCAGCAGTTACAGCACAGGGGGGGAGACCCAGTACTTC. As protein: CASSYSTGGETQYF.

J is TRBJ1-6 and V is TRBV30; 7 bases match TRBD1. The germline CDR1 and CDR2 sequences are GTSNPN and SVGIG (reference sequence). Trimming at V came to 4 bases and at J to 7 bases, leaving 1 base not matched to a gene. This CDR3 spans 12 amino acids. In DNA form, the CDR3 reads TGTGCCTGGACAGGGGGAAATTCACCCCTCCACTTT. It codes for CAWTGGNSPLHF.

The genes are TRBV6-2 or TRBV6-3 and TRBJ1-2; D possibly corresponds to TRBD1 (5 bases). Germline V gives CDR1 MNHEY, CDR2 SVGEGT. Trimming shortened V by 4 bases and J by 7 bases, and 13 bases separated the two germline ends. The CDR3 length is 13 residues. CDR3 in amino acids: CASSSPTESGYTF. CDR3 coding DNA: TGTGCCAGCAGTTCCCCGACAGAATCTGGCTACACCTTC.

The chain employs TRBV25-1 and TRBJ1-1; D gene uncertain. The CDR3 has 11 residues. Germline V CDR1 and CDR2: MGHDK, SYGVNS. Trimming took 2 bases from V and 8 from J, leaving 6 bases between them. Written as DNA, the CDR3 is TGTGCCAGCAGTGAAGGCCGGGAAGCTTTCTTT. This gives the protein CASSEGREAFF.

The CDR3 DNA is TGTGCCAGCGGGATCAGGGGGCTGAATCAGCCCCAGCATTTT. Its protein product is CASGIRGLNQPQHF. The chain carries TRBV6-5 and TRBJ1-5, with TRBD1 matching over 8 bases. V trimming: 8 bases; J trimming: 4 bases; junction bases outside the gene matches: 7. Germline CDR1 is MNHEY and CDR2 is SVGAGI. The CDR3 consists of 14 residues.

The V gene is TRBV28, the J gene TRBJ1-5; D perhaps matches TRBD1 (5 bases). The CDR3 is 13 amino acids. The germline V gene encodes CDR1 MDHEN and CDR2 SYDVKM. V was trimmed by 6 bases and J by 7 bases, leaving 13 bases between them. The CDR3 region has the DNA TGTGCCAGCAGCCAGGGTGCGGGCCAGCCCCAGCATTTT. Its protein is CASSQGAGQPQHF.

V gene TRBV5-6 combines with J gene TRBJ2-2; D gene unclear. Germline-derived CDR1 and CDR2 are SGHDT and YYEEEE. The CDR3 loop spans 14 amino acids. V dropped 0 bases and J dropped 3 bases, with 6 bases sitting between them. The CDR3 reads CASSLGPDTGELFF. The CDR3 DNA sequence: TGTGCCAGCAGCTTGGGTCCAGACACCGGGGAGCTGTTTTTT.

This clone was detected only a few times. V and J are TRBV28 and TRBJ2-5; 11 positions match TRBD2. J gave up 4 bases and V 4 bases, and 5 bases lay outside the gene matches. The germline V gene has CDR1 MDHEN and CDR2 SYDVKM. This CDR3 comprises 15 residues. The CDR3 nucleotides are TGTGCCAGCAGTTCTGGGGGGACTAGCGGAGAGACCCAGTACTTC. It specifies CASSSGGTSGETQYF.

This chain joins TRBV4-1 and TRBJ1-6, with D unresolved. The germline V and J ends were trimmed by 4 bases and 8 bases, with 12 bases remaining between them. Germline loops: CDR1 MGHRA, CDR2 YSYEKL. This CDR3 region has 14 residues. In nucleotides, the CDR3 is TGCGCCAGCAGCCTACCCAGGCGTGATTCACCCCTCCACTTT. Translated: CASSLPRRDSPLHF.

The J gene is TRBJ1-2, the V gene TRBV12-3 or TRBV12-4; D possibly corresponds to TRBD1 (5 bases). The length of the CDR3 is 11 residues. The germline V and J ends were trimmed by 6 bases and 8 bases, with 10 bases remaining between them. The CDR3 nucleotides are TGTGCCAGCAGGGGGCGCGGGGGCTACACCTTC. Protein sequence: CASRGRGGYTF.

The J gene is TRBJ1-1, the V gene TRBV7-2, with a weak D call TRBD1 (5 bases). There are 16 residues in the CDR3. The germline V gene encodes CDR1 SGHTA and CDR2 FQGNSA. The V and J ends lost 6 bases and 0 bases respectively, with 17 bases between them. The CDR3 reads CASRGVGRTMNTEAFF. The CDR3 coding sequence is TGTGCCAGCAGGGGCGTGGGCAGGACAATGAACACTGAAGCTTTCTTT.

The chain has TRBV10-1 and TRBJ2-1, with TRBD1 matching 9 bases. Germline V lookup: CDR1 WNHNN, CDR2 SYGVQD (reference sequence). V shed 4 bases, J shed 6 bases, and the junction held 7 bases outside the gene matches. The CDR3 is 15 amino acids. CDR3 loop: CASSGMGQGGNEQFF. DNA for the CDR3: TGCGCCAGCAGTGGAATGGGACAGGGAGGCAATGAGCAGTTCTTC.

This rearrangement joins TRBV6-1 to TRBJ1-5; D ambiguous. V gave up 0 bases and J gave up 2 bases, with 14 bases separating them. Germline V gene lookup returns CDR1 MNHNS and CDR2 SASEGT. The CDR3 extends over 17 amino acids. Here the CDR3 reads CASSEARARKGNQPQHF. CDR3 nucleotide sequence: TGTGCCAGCAGTGAAGCGCGGGCCCGAAAGGGCAATCAGCCCCAGCATTTT.

The chain joins TRBV19 to TRBJ1-1; a weak D match, TRBD1 (5 bases). The CDR3 totals 14 residues. Per germline, CDR1 LNHDA and CDR2 SQIVND (reference sequence). Trimming shortened V by 5 bases and J by 0 bases, and 10 bases separated the two germline ends. The CDR3 region has the DNA TGTGCCAGTAGTGTCTCAGGGCTGAACACTGAAGCTTTCTTT. It is translated as CASSVSGLNTEAFF.

This chain connects TRBV6-1 to TRBJ1-4; TRBD1 matches 9 bases. V shed 0 bases and J 1 base; nucleotides not matched to a gene: 9. CDR3 size: 19 residues. The germline V gene has CDR1 MNHNS and CDR2 SASEGT. The CDR3 region is CASSEAWTGALETNEKLFF. The DNA for the CDR3 is TGTGCCAGCAGTGAAGCTTGGACAGGGGCATTGGAAACTAATGAAAAACTGTTTTTT.